A single sample is the source of the 9 T cell receptor beta chains below, sequenced in a study of cytomegalovirus exposure and HLA in healthy donors (TCRdb year 2017). To prepare the library, the immunoSEQ multiplex PCR assay was applied. For the multiplex PCR, a mixture combining 60 forward primers for TCR Vbeta segments and 13 reverse primers for TCR Jbeta segments was used. TCRdb took this table from immuneACCESS and kept in-frame rearrangements with V and J called. Such tables lack part of the clones; where checked against another copy, unresolved V genes explain under half of the gap, and the rest is unexplained. The sample contains 80,000 to 130,000 clones, under 80% of them found a single time. The top ten constitute just under 4% of the sample. Sequences were obtained from PBMCs. Source of these receptors: a woman between 50 and 59 years old in good health and CMV-seropositive.

This chain uses TRBV6-5 with TRBJ2-5, with 8 positions matching TRBD2. V lost 6 bases, J lost 3 bases, and 9 bases stayed unmatched. This CDR3 comprises 15 residues. Germline CDR1 reads MNHEY; CDR2 reads SVGAGI. The CDR3 nucleotides are TGTGCCAGCAGAGGACTAGCCTTCGCTGAAGAGACCCAGTACTTC. This translates into CASRGLAFAEETQYF.

The chain employs TRBV21-1 and TRBJ2-7; whether TRBD1, the table's D call, matches the DNA was not checked. TRBV21-1 is a pseudogene locus. The CDR3 covers 16 residues. The chain's CDR3 is CASSKQASPYAYEQYF. The CDR3 DNA reads as TGTGCCAGCAGCAAACAGGCCAGCCCCTATGCCTACGAGCAGTACTTC.

V and J are TRBV5-4 and TRBJ2-1; D call uncertain. The germline V and J ends were trimmed by 0 bases and 5 bases, with 12 bases remaining between them. The CDR3 consists of 15 residues. The V gene's germline CDR1 is SGHNT and CDR2 YYREEE (reference sequence). The CDR3 here is CASSLAEWQNNEQFF. The CDR3 bases are TGTGCCAGCAGCTTGGCCGAATGGCAGAACAATGAGCAGTTCTTC.

The rearrangement uses TRBV19 and TRBJ2-2; TRBD1 matches 8 bases. The J segment lost 4 bases and the V segment lost 4 bases, leaving 11 bases of the junction unmatched. Looked up from germline, CDR1 is LNHDA and CDR2 is SQIVND (reference sequence). The CDR3 has 17 residues. CDR3 sequence: CASSTRQGYGSTGELFF. The DNA of the CDR3 is TGTGCCAGTAGTACCAGACAGGGGTACGGGAGCACCGGGGAGCTGTTTTTT. Combining the CDR3 with reference TRBV19 and TRBJ2-2 gives the whole variable domain DGGITQSPKYLFRKEGQNVTLSCEQNLNHDAMYWYRQDPGQGLRLIYYSQIVNDFQKGDIAEGYSVSREKKESFPLTVTSAQKNPTAFYLCASSTRQGYGSTGELFFGEGSRLTVL.

The chain couples TRBV5-1 to TRBJ2-1; TRBD2 aligns across 14 bases. V was pared by 4 bases and J by 9 bases, with 6 bases of the junction left unmatched. The germline V gene has CDR1 SGHRS and CDR2 YFSETQ. This CDR3 has 15 amino acids. CDR3 in DNA: TGCGCCAGCAGCCATGGGACTAGCGGGGGCCTTGAGCAGTTCTTC. This translates into CASSHGTSGGLEQFF.

V is TRBV9 and J is TRBJ2-1; possible D gene TRBD2, 6 bases. V was trimmed by 7 bases and J by 9 bases, leaving 17 bases between them. The CDR3 contains 13 residues. Germline V gives CDR1 SGDLS, CDR2 YYNGEE. CDR3 residues: CASGGTPRGEQFF. DNA for the CDR3: TGTGCCAGCGGGGGGACTCCCCGTGGTGAGCAGTTCTTC.

The genes are TRBV19 and TRBJ2-2, with unresolved D. The germline V gene encodes CDR1 LNHDA and CDR2 SQIVND (reference sequence). V shed 1 base and J shed 5 bases, with 8 bases lying between them. There are 14 residues in the CDR3. The CDR3 DNA follows: TGTGCCAGTAGTATAGGGTACAGAACCGGGGAGCTGTTTTTT. It codes for CASSIGYRTGELFF.

The chain links TRBV11-3 to TRBJ2-3, with 7 bases that match TRBD2. V was pared by 6 bases and J by 2 bases, with 8 bases of the junction left unmatched. CDR1 is SGHNT, CDR2 YENEEA, per germline. The CDR3 length is 15 residues. The DNA of the CDR3 is TGTGCCAGCAGTCAAAGCGGACTAGTCACAGATACGCAGTATTTT. Amino acid sequence: CASSQSGLVTDTQYF. The variable domain in full, completed from reference TRBV11-3 and TRBJ2-3, reads EAGVVQSPRYKIIEKKQPVAFWCNPISGHNTLYWYLQNLGQGPELLIRYENEEAVDDSQLPKDRFSAERLKGVDSTLKIQPAELGDSAVYLCASSQSGLVTDTQYFGPGTRLTVL.

The rearrangement links TRBV6-5 to TRBJ2-3, with TRBD2 matching 8 bases. Germline CDR1 and CDR2: MNHEY and SVGAGI. Trimming cost V 5 bases and J 4 bases; bases outside gene matches: 2. The CDR3 loop spans 13 amino acids. The CDR3 protein is CASSPGLADTQYF. The DNA for the CDR3 is TGTGCCAGCAGTCCGGGACTAGCAGATACGCAGTATTTT.